The 25 T cell receptor beta chains listed next were all sequenced from one sample in a study of cytomegalovirus exposure and HLA in healthy donors. The PCR used 60 Vbeta and 13 Jbeta primers. Assay used: immunoSEQ multiplex PCR; TCRdb lists only in-frame clones, some missing. The data hold approximately 160,000 clones, with more than 80% observed a single time. Sequencing input: PBMCs. The source is a woman aged 18-29 years in good health and CMV-seronegative.

This rearrangement joins TRBV2 to TRBJ1-1, with D hard to call. Germline CDR1 SNHLY, CDR2 FYNNEI. There are 13 residues in the CDR3. V dropped 7 bases and J dropped 2 bases, with 11 bases sitting between them. In DNA form, the CDR3 reads TGTGCCAGCACACGCCAGATAAACACTGAAGCTTTCTTT. Encoded protein: CASTRQINTEAFF.

The V gene is TRBV10-3, the J gene TRBJ2-3, with TRBD2 matching 8 bases. The CDR3 runs 14 residues. V was clipped by 4 bases and J by 5 bases; unmatched bases: 5. CDR1 and CDR2 from the germline V gene are ENHRY and SYGVKD. The CDR3 region has the DNA TGTGCCATCAGTGGTCGGGAGGGAGGAGATACGCAGTATTTT. Amino acids: CAISGREGGDTQYF.

The rearrangement joins TRBV6-5 to TRBJ2-2; D is possibly TRBD2 (5 bases). V was pared by 4 bases and J by 4 bases, with 13 bases between. Per germline, CDR1 MNHEY and CDR2 SVGAGI. The CDR3 length is 15 residues. The CDR3 protein is CASSSRWAGTGELFF. The CDR3 DNA follows: TGTGCCAGCAGTTCCAGATGGGCGGGCACCGGGGAGCTGTTTTTT.

This sequence joins TRBV27 and TRBJ1-5, with 9 positions matching TRBD1. J lost 0 bases, V lost 5 bases, and 8 bases had no gene match. The length of the CDR3 is 17 residues. Germline V gene lookup returns CDR1 MNHEY and CDR2 SMNVEV (reference sequence). Here the CDR3 reads CASSRDRGGNSNQPQHF. CDR3 bases: TGTGCCAGCAGTCGCGACAGGGGGGGGAATAGCAATCAGCCCCAGCATTTT.

The chain carries TRBV12-5 and TRBJ2-3, with TRBD1 identical over 7 bases. Germline V gene sequence: CDR1 LGHNT, CDR2 FRNRAP. Unmatched junction bases numbered 4, after V lost 5 bases and J lost 2 bases. This CDR3 is built from 14 residues. CDR3 in amino acids: CASGQDRDTDTQYF. The CDR3 DNA follows: TGTGCTAGTGGTCAAGACAGGGACACAGATACGCAGTATTTT.

The chain links TRBV7-2 to TRBJ2-3; 7 bases line up with TRBD2. This CDR3 has 18 residues. Germline assignment: CDR1 SGHTA and CDR2 FQGNSA. V lost 0 bases and J lost 3; bases outside the gene matches: 12. The CDR3 DNA sequence: TGTGCCAGCAGCTTAGCGTCGGGGCAGGGAGGGCGGACAGATACGCAGTATTTT. It translates to CASSLASGQGGRTDTQYF.

The chain has TRBV4-2 and TRBJ2-2; D is perhaps TRBD2 (6 bases). CDR1 LGHNA and CDR2 YNFKEQ come from the germline V gene. This CDR3 spans 16 amino acids. Deletions cut 0 bases from V and 4 bases from J, with 12 bases between. The chain's CDR3 is CASSQEGGIPTGELFF. The CDR3 DNA reads TGTGCCAGCAGCCAAGAAGGCGGGATCCCCACCGGGGAGCTGTTTTTT.

In nucleotides, the CDR3 is TGTGCCAGCAGCTTAGCGCGATCCACTGATACCCCTGAAAAACTGTTTTTT. This sequence encodes CASSLARSTDTPEKLFF. The genes are TRBV7-9 and TRBJ1-4; D gene unclear. Germline CDR1 and CDR2: SEHNR and FQNEAQ (reference sequence). Trimming stripped 0 bases from V and 7 bases from J, with 18 bases between. The CDR3 has 17 residues. The whole variable domain, filled in from reference TRBV7-9 and TRBJ1-4, reads DTGVSQNPRHKITKRGQNVTFRCDPISEHNRLYWYRQTLGQGPEFLTYFQNEAQLEKSRLLSDRFSAERPKGSFSTLEIQRTEQGDSAMYLCASSLARSTDTPEKLFFGSGTQLSVL.

CDR3 DNA sequence: TGTGCCAGCAGTTTTTCGGGACTCCACTACGAGCAGTACTTC. Amino acid sequence: CASSFSGLHYEQYF. This rearrangement joins TRBV27 to TRBJ2-5, with a weak D call TRBD2 (6 bases). The DNA end is more similar to TRBJ2-7, so the J call may be wrong. Germline values: CDR1 MNHEY, CDR2 SMNVEV (reference sequence). CDR3 length: 14 amino acids.

The chain carries TRBV5-1 and TRBJ2-3, with D perhaps matching TRBD2 (6 bases). Trimming stripped 2 bases from V and 5 bases from J, with 18 bases between. This CDR3 spans 16 amino acids. Per germline, CDR1 SGHRS and CDR2 YFSETQ. DNA of the CDR3: TGCGCCAGCAGCTTTAGGGACTCGAACTTATTAGATACGCAGTATTTT. Its translation: CASSFRDSNLLDTQYF.

The chain joins TRBV4-1 to TRBJ2-7, with a tentative D call TRBD2 (5 bases). V lost 2 bases to trimming and J lost 4 bases, with 15 bases between them. The CDR3 has 15 residues. From germline, CDR1 is MGHRA and CDR2 YSYEKL. In nucleotides, the CDR3 is TGCGCCAGCAGCCAATATGGCCGGGATCATTACGAGCAGTACTTC. Its translation is CASSQYGRDHYEQYF.

The chain uses TRBV6-5 and TRBJ1-2; no reliable D call. CDR3 size: 13 residues. Germline CDR1 and CDR2: MNHEY and SVGAGI. The ends were cut back, 4 bases at V and 4 bases at J, with 10 bases in the middle. For the CDR3, the DNA is TGTGCCAGCAGTTCGCCTGCGGTCTATGGCTACACCTTC. Translated, it gives CASSSPAVYGYTF.

The V gene is TRBV10-2, the J gene TRBJ1-5; D uncertain. Germline V gene sequence: CDR1 WSHSY, CDR2 SAAADI. This CDR3 is 13 amino acids long. The ends were cut back, 8 bases at V and 4 bases at J, with 12 bases in the middle. The CDR3 DNA sequence: TGCGCCAGCTCTGAGAGGGAAAATCAGCCCCAGCATTTT. It specifies CASSERENQPQHF.

The CDR3 loop is CASSLEVGRVNYEQYF. In nucleotides, the CDR3 is TGTGCCAGCAGCTTAGAGGTGGGCAGGGTAAACTACGAGCAGTACTTC. V is TRBV7-6 and J is TRBJ2-7; D perhaps matches TRBD1 (5 bases). The CDR3 runs to 16 residues. The V and J ends lost 1 base and 3 bases respectively, with 16 bases between them. Germline CDR1 and CDR2: SGHVS and FNYEAQ.

The V and J genes are TRBV4-1 and TRBJ1-2; D possibly corresponds to TRBD1 (5 bases). The CDR3 has 14 amino acids. Between the trimmed V and J ends, which lost 3 bases and 3 bases, there was a span of 11 bases. CDR1 is MGHRA and CDR2 is YSYEKL in the germline V gene. The CDR3 DNA reads TGCGCCAGCAGCCATTCGACGGGGGACTATGGCTACACCTTC. The encoded protein is CASSHSTGDYGYTF.

The chain recombines TRBV7-2 with TRBJ2-1, with TRBD2 matching 11 bases. This CDR3 is 15 amino acids long. J was trimmed by 6 bases and V by 5 bases; bases with no gene match: 6. From germline, CDR1 is SGHTA and CDR2 FQGNSA. For the CDR3, the DNA is TGTGCCAGCAGCCAGGATAGCGGGAGGGCCAATGAGCAGTTCTTC. Its translation is CASSQDSGRANEQFF.

V is TRBV7-9 and J is TRBJ2-5; perhaps TRBD2 as D (5 bases). Looked up from germline, CDR1 is SEHNR and CDR2 is FQNEAQ (reference sequence). The CDR3 length is 13 residues. V lost 7 bases and J lost 3, with 12 bases in between. CDR3 DNA sequence: TGTGCCAGCAACCCCCGGGATAAAGAGACCCAGTACTTC. Its protein product is CASNPRDKETQYF. Looking up the rest from reference TRBV7-9 and TRBJ2-5 gives the full variable domain: DTGVSQNPRHKITKRGQNVTFRCDPISEHNRLYWYRQTLGQGPEFLTYFQNEAQLEKSRLLSDRFSAERPKGSFSTLEIQRTEQGDSAMYLCASNPRDKETQYFGPGTRLLVL.

The gene calls are TRBV6-6 and TRBJ1-6; D is perhaps TRBD1 (5 bases). The germline CDR1 and CDR2 sequences are MNHNY and SVGAGI (reference sequence). The germline V and J ends were trimmed by 0 bases and 8 bases, with 8 bases remaining between them. The CDR3 covers 14 residues. The CDR3 DNA follows: TGTGCCAGCAGTTACTCAGGGGAGGATTCACCCCTCCACTTT. Its protein is CASSYSGEDSPLHF.

CDR3 sequence reads: CASRTSGANEQFF. CDR3 DNA: TGTGCCAGCAGGACTAGCGGGGCCAATGAGCAGTTCTTC. V is TRBV27 and J is TRBJ2-1; 11 nucleotides match TRBD2. V trimming: 6 bases; J trimming: 6 bases; junction bases outside the gene matches: 1. Germline-derived CDR1 and CDR2 are MNHEY and SMNVEV (reference sequence). This CDR3 comprises 13 residues.

The V and J genes are TRBV18 and TRBJ2-7; maybe TRBD1 (6 bases). CDR3 length: 13 residues. V was trimmed by 2 bases and J by 2 bases, leaving 7 bases between them. CDR1 is KGHSH and CDR2 is LQKENI in the germline V gene. The CDR3 DNA reads as TGTGCCAGCTCACCAGCAGGGGCCTACGAGCAGTACTTC. Encoded protein: CASSPAGAYEQYF.

The chain links TRBV4-3 to TRBJ2-2, with 7 bases identical to TRBD2. The germline V gene encodes CDR1 LGHNA and CDR2 YSLEER. V shed 0 bases, J shed 3 bases, and the junction held 4 bases outside the gene matches. The CDR3 loop spans 16 amino acids. CDR3 nucleotide sequence: TGCGCCAGCAGCCAAGAGCGGGGAGGGGACACCGGGGAGCTGTTTTTT. This sequence encodes CASSQERGGDTGELFF.

CDR3 in amino acids: CASSQDGGHEQYF. The CDR3 DNA follows: TGCGCCAGCAGCCAAGATGGAGGTCACGAGCAGTACTTC. This rearrangement joins TRBV4-1 to TRBJ2-7; tentatively, D is TRBD2 (5 bases). V was pared by 0 bases and J by 5 bases, with 8 bases between. Germline CDR1 MGHRA, CDR2 YSYEKL. This CDR3 contains 13 residues.

The rearrangement uses TRBV6-6 and TRBJ2-5, with D possibly matching TRBD1 (6 bases). Trimming pared 4 bases from V and 5 bases from J, leaving 20 bases between. CDR1 is MNHNY and CDR2 is SVGAGI in the germline V gene (reference sequence). The CDR3 consists of 16 residues. In nucleotides, the CDR3 is TGTGCCAGCAGTTTCCGGACAGTCCCTAATTTGGAGACCCAGTACTTC. Its protein is CASSFRTVPNLETQYF.

This clone was detected only a few times. The DNA of the CDR3 is TGTGCCAGCAGTCAACAAGCGGGAGGGCCCCACGAGCAGTACTTC. Encoded protein: CASSQQAGGPHEQYF. The chain links TRBV6-5 to TRBJ2-7; TRBD2 matches at 10 bases. In germline, CDR1 is MNHEY, CDR2 SVGAGI. J was trimmed by 5 bases and V by 5 bases; bases with no gene match: 9. The CDR3 totals 15 residues.

The V call is TRBV19, the J call TRBJ2-3; 15 nucleotides align to TRBD2. V gave up 5 bases and J gave up 4 bases; unmatched junction bases: 10. Germline V gives CDR1 LNHDA, CDR2 SQIVND (reference sequence). This CDR3 has 18 residues. CDR3 protein: CASSYRGLAGGGADTQYF. Here the CDR3 DNA reads TGTGCCAGTAGTTATCGGGGACTAGCGGGAGGAGGGGCAGATACGCAGTATTTT.